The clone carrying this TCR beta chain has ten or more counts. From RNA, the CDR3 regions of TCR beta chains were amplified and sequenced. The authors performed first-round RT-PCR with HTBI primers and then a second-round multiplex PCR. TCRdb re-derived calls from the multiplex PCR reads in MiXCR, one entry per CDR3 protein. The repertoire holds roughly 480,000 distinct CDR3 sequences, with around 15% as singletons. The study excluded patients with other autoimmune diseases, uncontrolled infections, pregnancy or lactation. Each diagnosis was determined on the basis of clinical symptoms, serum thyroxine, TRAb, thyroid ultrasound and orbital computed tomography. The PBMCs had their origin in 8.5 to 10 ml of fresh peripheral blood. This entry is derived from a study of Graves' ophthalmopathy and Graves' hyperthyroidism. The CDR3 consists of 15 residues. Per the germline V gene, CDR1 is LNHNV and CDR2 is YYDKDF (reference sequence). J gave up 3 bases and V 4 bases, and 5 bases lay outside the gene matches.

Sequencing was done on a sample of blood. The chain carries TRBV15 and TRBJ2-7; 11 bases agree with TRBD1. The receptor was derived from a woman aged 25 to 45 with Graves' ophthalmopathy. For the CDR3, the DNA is TGTGCCACCAGCAAACGGACAGGGGGCGGCTACGAGCAGTACTTC. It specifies CATSKRTGGGYEQYF.